The subject of this entry is one T cell receptor (beta chain). Antigen: not known. Described time point: newly diagnosed, previously untreated cHL patient sample. Through magnetic negative selection, CD8+ T cells were separated from PBMCs that had been thawed. Comparison samples consisted of PBMCs from newly diagnosed, untreated classical Hodgkin lymphoma. This entry is derived from a study of PD-1 blockade in classical Hodgkin lymphoma. Study-wide results and limits: The origin of the repertoire differences remains undefined, with disease activity or prior therapy as possible causes. Newly diagnosed patients reportedly trailed healthy donors in baseline TCR diversity.

This table comes from immunoSEQ multiplex PCR, and its TCRdb copy is limited to in-frame clones, with some not included. The sample contains around 10,000 clones, about nine tenths of which appear only once. Germline assignment: CDR1 MDHEN and CDR2 SYDVKM. This CDR3 spans 14 amino acids. Trimming stripped 2 bases from V and 14 bases from J, with 19 bases between. This sequence joins TRBV28 and TRBJ2-1; D gene unclear. This TCR was sampled from a human donor with classical Hodgkin lymphoma. The specimen was CD8+ T cells from blood. CDR3 nucleotides: TGTGCCAGCAGTTTAGGTTTAAAGACTCCTTTTAAGTTCTTC. This encodes CASSLGLKTPFKFF.